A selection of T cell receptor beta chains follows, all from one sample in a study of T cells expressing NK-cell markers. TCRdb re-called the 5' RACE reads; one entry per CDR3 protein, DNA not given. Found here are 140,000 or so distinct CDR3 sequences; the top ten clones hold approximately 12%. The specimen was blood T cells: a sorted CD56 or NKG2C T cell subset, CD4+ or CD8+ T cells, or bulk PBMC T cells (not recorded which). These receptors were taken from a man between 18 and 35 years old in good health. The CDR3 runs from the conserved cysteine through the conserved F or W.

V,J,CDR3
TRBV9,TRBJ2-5,CASSPRPSGRLQETQYF
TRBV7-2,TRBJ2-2,CASSRLAGGTNTGELFF
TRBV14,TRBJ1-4,CASSEESDDEKLFF
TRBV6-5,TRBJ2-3,CASSYSFKNTDTQYF
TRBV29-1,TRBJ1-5,CSAATASNQPQHF
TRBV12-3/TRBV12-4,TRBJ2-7,CASRTGPYEQYF
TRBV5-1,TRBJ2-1,CASSLTASGVRDGFNEQFF
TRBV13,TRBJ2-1,CASSLAGELENEQFF
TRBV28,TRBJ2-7,CASSLSAAASYEQYF
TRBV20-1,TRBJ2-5,CSARKDSGTGYQETQYF
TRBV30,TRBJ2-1,CAWSGGAGGSNEQFF
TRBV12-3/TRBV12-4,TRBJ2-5,CASTGTIQETQYF
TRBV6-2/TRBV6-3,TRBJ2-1,CASSLGLAALLFF
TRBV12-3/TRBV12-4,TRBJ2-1,CASSLAPSDNEQFF
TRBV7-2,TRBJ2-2,CAILVSGTGELFF
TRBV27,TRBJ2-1,CASRIGGQSSYNEQFF
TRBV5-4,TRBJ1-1,CASSLERQNTEAFF
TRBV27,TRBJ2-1,CASRESGSLYNEQFF
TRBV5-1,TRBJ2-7,CASSLEPKDRGLYEQYF
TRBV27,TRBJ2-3,CASSLRGATSDTQYF
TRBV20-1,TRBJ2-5,CSATTSENNQETQYF
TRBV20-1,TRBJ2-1,CSAGGYSAKGTEQFF
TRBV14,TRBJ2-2,CASSQEVAGELFF
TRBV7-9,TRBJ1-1,CASSVRQGAEYSEAFF
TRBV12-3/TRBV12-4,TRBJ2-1,CASSFFMEYNVFDNEQFF
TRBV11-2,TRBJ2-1,CASSRGEGLVAEQFF
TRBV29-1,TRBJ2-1,CSAEEEGLGRAFF
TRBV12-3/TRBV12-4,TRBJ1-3,CASSPTDSSGNTIYF
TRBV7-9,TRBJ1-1,CASSPPSTDHTEAFF
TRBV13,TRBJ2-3,CASSLGEDPPTDTQYF
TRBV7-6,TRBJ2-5,CASSHWTSGAQETQYF
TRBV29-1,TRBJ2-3,CSVEVYSGTLTDTQYF
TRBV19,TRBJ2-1,CASSLRGLGNEQFF
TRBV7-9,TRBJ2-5,CASSDRGWTETQYF
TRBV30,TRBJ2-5,CAWSIGAASQETQYF
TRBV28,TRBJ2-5,CASRGEETQYF
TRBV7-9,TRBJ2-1,CASTKAGIEQFF
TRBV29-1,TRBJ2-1,CSAPDLDYNEQFF
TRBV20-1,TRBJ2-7,CSARALPDEQYF
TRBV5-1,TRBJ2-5,CASSLGDFTYQETQYF
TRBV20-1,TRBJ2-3,CSASGPDTQYF
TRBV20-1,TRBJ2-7,CSAGLGQPYEQYF
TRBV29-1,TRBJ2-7,CSVEWRDSYEQYF
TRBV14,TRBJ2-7,CASSRGRVIEQYF
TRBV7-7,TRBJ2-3,CASSLGLAPDTQYF
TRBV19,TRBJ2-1,CASSIYGATAVQFF
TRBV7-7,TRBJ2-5,CASSVLGSKETQYF
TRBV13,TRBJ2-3,CASIEAGGPADTQYF
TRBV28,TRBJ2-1,CATEGAGSYNEQFF
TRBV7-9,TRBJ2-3,CASSLEQGYTDTQYF
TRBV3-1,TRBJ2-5,CASSHPHKVQETQYF
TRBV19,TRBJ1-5,CASSHKGSSNQPQHF
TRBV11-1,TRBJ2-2,CASSSSQGAGGRTGELFF
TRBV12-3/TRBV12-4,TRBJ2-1,CASSLAGQGANEQFF
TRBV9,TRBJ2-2,CASRTDWKAGELFF